These T cell receptor beta chains were read from a single sample in a study of technical replicates of blood from several donors. Repertoires were generated with immunoSEQ multiplex PCR, while TCRdb's copy carries only in-frame clones and drops some. The sample records roughly 70,000 clones, around 95% being singletons. Sequencing used T cells isolated from PBMCs. Every receptor here comes from a human donor in good health. The CDR3 runs from the conserved cysteine through the conserved F or W. Each record gives: clone size, J gene, D gene, V gene, CDR3 protein, CDR3 DNA. D genes are given only for firm matches. Clone size is not always given. Where it is, it says once, few, many or a class for expanded clones.

clone size: -; J gene: TRBJ2-7; D gene: TRBD1; V gene: TRBV27; CDR3 protein: CASSSGTGLLKQYF; CDR3 DNA: TGTGCCAGCAGTTCCGGGACAGGACTCTTAAAGCAGTACTTC
clone size: -; J gene: TRBJ2-3; D gene: TRBD2; V gene: TRBV18; CDR3 protein: CASDSGSAVLSDTQYF; CDR3 DNA: TGTGCCAGCGATAGCGGGAGTGCTGTTCTATCTGATACGCAGTATTTT
clone size: -; J gene: TRBJ2-5; D gene: TRBD2; V gene: TRBV28; CDR3 protein: CASGTSETKETQYF; CDR3 DNA: TGTGCCAGCGGGACTAGCGAGACTAAAGAGACCCAGTACTTC
clone size: once; J gene: TRBJ2-7; D gene: -; V gene: TRBV6-5; CDR3 protein: CASRPGTLVEQYF; CDR3 DNA: TGTGCCAGCAGGCCCGGGACTTTAGTCGAGCAGTACTTC
clone size: -; J gene: TRBJ2-3; D gene: TRBD2; V gene: TRBV5-1; CDR3 protein: CASSIFGRASTDTQYF; CDR3 DNA: TGCGCCAGCAGCATATTCGGGAGGGCGAGCACAGATACGCAGTATTTT
clone size: -; J gene: TRBJ2-5; D gene: -; V gene: TRBV21-1; CDR3 protein: CASSKVPEGGFGGVHLETQYF; CDR3 DNA: TGTGCCAGCAGCAAAGTACCGGAAGGGGGCTTTGGCGGGGTCCATTTAGAGACCCAGTACTTC
clone size: -; J gene: TRBJ1-5; D gene: -; V gene: TRBV7-8; CDR3 protein: CASSSRDSSNQPQHF; CDR3 DNA: TGTGCCAGCAGCTCCCGGGACTCCAGCAATCAGCCCCAGCATTTT
clone size: -; J gene: TRBJ1-1; D gene: TRBD1; V gene: TRBV28; CDR3 protein: CASSPGQGIYFGNTEAFF; CDR3 DNA: TGTGCCAGCAGCCCGGGACAGGGAATTTATTTCGGGAACACTGAAGCTTTCTTT
clone size: -; J gene: TRBJ2-7; D gene: TRBD1; V gene: TRBV7-9; CDR3 protein: CASSLSPGTEGYEQYF; CDR3 DNA: TGTGCCAGCAGCTTAAGCCCAGGGACAGAGGGCTACGAGCAGTACTTC
clone size: -; J gene: TRBJ2-5; D gene: TRBD2; V gene: TRBV10-3; CDR3 protein: CAILWGEGKYF; CDR3 DNA: TGTGCCATCCTCTGGGGGGAGGGAAAGTACTTC
clone size: -; J gene: TRBJ2-1; D gene: TRBD1; V gene: TRBV27; CDR3 protein: CASSDRATYNEQFF; CDR3 DNA: TGTGCCAGCAGTGACAGGGCCACCTACAATGAGCAGTTCTTC
clone size: -; J gene: TRBJ2-6; D gene: TRBD2; V gene: TRBV11-3; CDR3 protein: CASSLAAGAGANVLTF; CDR3 DNA: TGTGCCAGCAGCTTAGCAGCGGGAGCTGGGGCCAACGTCCTGACTTTC
clone size: few; J gene: TRBJ1-1; D gene: TRBD1; V gene: TRBV19; CDR3 protein: CASVGDRGLLNTEAFF; CDR3 DNA: TGTGCCAGTGTCGGGGACAGGGGGCTTCTGAACACTGAAGCTTTCTTT
clone size: -; J gene: TRBJ1-5; D gene: TRBD1; V gene: TRBV2; CDR3 protein: CASSVDRGRNQPQHF; CDR3 DNA: TGTGCCAGCAGTGTGGACAGGGGGAGGAACCAGCCCCAGCATTTT
clone size: -; J gene: TRBJ2-3; D gene: -; V gene: TRBV4-3; CDR3 protein: CASSQGRGPTDTQYF; CDR3 DNA: TGCGCCAGCAGCCAAGGGAGGGGGCCCACAGATACGCAGTATTTT
clone size: once; J gene: TRBJ1-1; D gene: TRBD1; V gene: TRBV7-6; CDR3 protein: CASSLMDRGEGEAFF; CDR3 DNA: TGTGCCAGCAGCCTAATGGACAGGGGAGAGGGTGAAGCTTTCTTT
clone size: -; J gene: TRBJ1-1; D gene: -; V gene: TRBV20-1; CDR3 protein: CSARGDTEAFF; CDR3 DNA: TGCAGTGCTAGAGGCGACACTGAAGCTTTCTTT
clone size: -; J gene: TRBJ2-7; D gene: -; V gene: TRBV6-5; CDR3 protein: CASMRVYEQYF; CDR3 DNA: TGTGCCAGCATGCGCGTCTACGAGCAGTACTTC
clone size: -; J gene: TRBJ2-1; D gene: TRBD2; V gene: TRBV30; CDR3 protein: CAWILSGNYNEQFF; CDR3 DNA: TGTGCCTGGATCTTGAGCGGGAATTACAATGAGCAGTTCTTC
clone size: -; J gene: TRBJ2-5; D gene: TRBD2; V gene: TRBV11-2; CDR3 protein: CASRQAGQETQYF; CDR3 DNA: TGTGCCAGCAGACAAGCGGGACAAGAGACCCAGTACTTC
clone size: -; J gene: TRBJ1-4; D gene: -; V gene: TRBV18; CDR3 protein: CASSPTVPATNEKLFF; CDR3 DNA: TGTGCCAGCTCACCGACAGTACCTGCAACTAATGAAAAACTGTTTTTT
clone size: -; J gene: TRBJ2-7; D gene: -; V gene: TRBV5-4; CDR3 protein: CASSWTVGAYEQYF; CDR3 DNA: TGTGCCAGCAGCTGGACAGTCGGGGCCTACGAGCAGTACTTC